Following are 32 T cell receptor beta chains from one sample sequenced in a study of early T cells in non-severe SARS-CoV-2 infection. MiXCR, applied by TCRdb to the 5' RACE reads, yields one record per CDR3 protein. Here the sample spans under 25,000 distinct CDR3 sequences, 4.5% being singletons. Material: whole blood. These receptors came from an adult who was a healthcare worker with PCR-confirmed SARS-CoV-2 infection or an uninfected control (not recorded which).

This clonotype has ten or more counts. V gene TRBV6-5 combines with J gene TRBJ2-7; D not certain. Germline assignment: CDR1 MNHEY and CDR2 SVGAGI. The CDR3 runs 14 residues. V dropped 2 bases and J dropped 2 bases, with 10 bases sitting between them. The CDR3 spells CASSYGRSPYEQYF. The CDR3 bases are TGTGCCAGCAGTTACGGCAGGAGTCCCTACGAGCAGTACTTC.

This clonotype was counted many times. The chain joins TRBV29-1 to TRBJ1-1; D gene ambiguous. The V end lost 3 bases, the J end lost 8 bases, and 16 bases lay between the germline ends. Germline loops: CDR1 SQVTM, CDR2 ANQGSEA. This CDR3 has 13 amino acids. CDR3 coding DNA: TGCAGCGTTGATACTCAATTAAGGACGGAAGCTTTCTTT. Translating gives CSVDTQLRTEAFF.

The sample holds many counts of this clonotype. The rearrangement uses TRBV27 and TRBJ2-1, with 7 bases fitting TRBD2. This CDR3 is 13 amino acids long. Trimming removed 1 base from V and 12 bases from J; junction bases left unmatched: 6. CDR1 and CDR2 (germline): MNHEY, SMNVEV (reference sequence). The CDR3 DNA sequence: TGTGCCAGCAGTTTATGGGGAGGGGTGGTGCAGTTCTTC. Its protein product is CASSLWGGVVQFF.

Note on this clonotype: A read error is possible here, since a much larger clone lies one base away. The chain is built from TRBV25-1 and TRBJ1-1; 8 positions agree with TRBD1. This CDR3 is 15 amino acids long. Germline CDR1 and CDR2: MGHDK and SYGVNS. The CDR3 region has the DNA TGTGCCAACAGTGAAAGGACAGGGAGAAGCACTGAAGCTTTCTTT. Amino acid sequence: CANSERTGRSTEAFF.

This clonotype is labeled medium-sized. The gene calls are TRBV9 and TRBJ2-7; D is perhaps TRBD1 or TRBD2 (6 bases each). The CDR3 length is 14 residues. V shed 4 bases and J shed 3 bases, with 14 bases lying between them. Germline V gene lookup returns CDR1 SGDLS and CDR2 YYNGEE. As DNA, the CDR3 is TGTGCCAGCAGCCCGGGGGACAATTACTACGAGCAGTACTTC. Translating gives CASSPGDNYYEQYF. Full variable domain (remainder filled in from reference TRBV9 and TRBJ2-7): DSGVTQTPKHLITATGQRVTLRCSPRSGDLSVYWYQQSLDQGLQFLIQYYNGEERAKGNILERFSAQQFPDLHSELNLSSLELGDSALYFCASSPGDNYYEQYFGPGTRLTVT.

This clonotype was observed a handful of times. This chain joins TRBV5-1 and TRBJ2-7; 9 nucleotides line up with TRBD1. The CDR3 covers 15 residues. Looked up from germline, CDR1 is SGHRS and CDR2 is YFSETQ. The trim removed 1 base at V and 4 bases at J, leaving 6 bases unmatched. The CDR3 coding sequence is TGCGCCAGCAGCTTGAGGGGACAGGGCCTTTACGAGCAGTACTTC. This encodes CASSLRGQGLYEQYF.

Many counts were recorded for this clonotype. The rearrangement joins TRBV10-3 to TRBJ2-2, with D unresolved. V was shortened by 0 bases and J by 1 base, with 6 bases between the two germline ends. Per the germline V gene, CDR1 is ENHRY and CDR2 is SYGVKD. This CDR3 spans 15 amino acids. CDR3 protein: CAISESWGNTGELFF. The CDR3, as DNA: TGTGCCATCAGTGAGTCTTGGGGGAACACCGGGGAGCTGTTTTTT.

This clonotype was picked up many times. The gene calls are TRBV4-3 and TRBJ2-4; TRBD1 matches at 9 bases. V was pared by 5 bases and J by 1 base, with 9 bases of the junction left unmatched. The CDR3 covers 17 residues. Germline CDR1 reads LGHNA; CDR2 reads YSLEER. The CDR3 sequence is CASSERTGDLAKNIQYF. CDR3 nucleotide sequence: TGCGCCAGCAGCGAAAGGACAGGGGATCTGGCCAAAAACATTCAGTACTTC.

This clonotype was seen a few times. The CDR3 loop is CASSLFGGQETQYF. The DNA for the CDR3 is TGTGCCAGCAGCTTATTCGGGGGGCAAGAGACCCAGTACTTC. This rearrangement joins TRBV7-2 to TRBJ2-5, with 7 bases fitting TRBD2. The CDR3 has 14 amino acids. Trimming removed 2 bases from V and 2 bases from J; junction bases left unmatched: 2. The germline V gene has CDR1 SGHTA and CDR2 FQGNSA.

The gene calls are TRBV10-2 and TRBJ2-7; no clear D gene. The CDR3 loop spans 10 amino acids. Germline CDR1 and CDR2: WSHSY and SAAADI. The V and J ends lost 8 bases and 4 bases respectively, with 6 bases between them. CDR3 sequence: CASGEYEQYF. CDR3 nucleotide sequence: TGCGCCAGCGGCGAGTACGAGCAGTACTTC.

This clonotype was recorded at least ten times. The chain couples TRBV19 to TRBJ1-5, with D unresolved. In germline, CDR1 is LNHDA, CDR2 SQIVND (reference sequence). The CDR3 extends over 13 amino acids. Trimming took off 5 bases at V and 3 bases at J, with 8 bases between the two ends. CDR3 loop: CASSGVYNQPQHF. For the CDR3, the DNA is TGTGCCAGTAGTGGGGTTTACAATCAGCCCCAGCATTTT.

This clonotype was seen only a few times. V gene TRBV29-1 combines with J gene TRBJ2-5; 9 positions agree with TRBD1. Germline V gene sequence: CDR1 SQVTM, CDR2 ANQGSEA. The CDR3 extends over 14 amino acids. J gave up 5 bases and V 7 bases, and 11 bases lay outside the gene matches. The CDR3 is CSAAAGTGRETQYF. CDR3 nucleotides: TGCAGCGCCGCCGCGGGGACAGGGAGGGAGACCCAGTACTTC. The variable domain in full, with the rest retrieved from reference TRBV29-1 and TRBJ2-5, is SAVISQKPSRDICQRGTSLTIQCQVDSQVTMMFWYRQQPGQSLTLIATANQGSEATYESGFVIDKFPISRPNLTFSTLTVSNMSPEDSSIYLCSAAAGTGRETQYFGPGTRLLVL.

This clonotype was seen many times. The chain has TRBV28 and TRBJ2-3; 11 bases line up with TRBD2. The CDR3 has 15 amino acids. The germline CDR1 and CDR2 sequences are MDHEN and SYDVKM. Trimming cost V 5 bases and J 4 bases; bases outside gene matches: 5. The DNA of the CDR3 is TGTGCCAGCAGTCACCTAGCGGGGGGATCAGATACGCAGTATTTT. It translates to CASSHLAGGSDTQYF.

This clonotype was recorded many times. The CDR3 region has the DNA TGTGCCAGCACGTTCGACAGGCTCTCCTACGAGCAGTACTTC. It encodes CASTFDRLSYEQYF. This sequence joins TRBV18 and TRBJ2-7; a weak D match, TRBD1 (6 bases). Looked up from germline, CDR1 is KGHSH and CDR2 is LQKENI. Trimming took off 8 bases at V and 0 bases at J, with 14 bases between the two ends. This CDR3 spans 14 amino acids.

This clonotype was observed at least ten times. This chain links TRBV28 with TRBJ2-5; possibly TRBD1 or TRBD2 for D (5 bases each). The CDR3 totals 13 residues. The germline V and J ends were trimmed by 3 bases and 1 base, with 6 bases remaining between them. The germline V gene has CDR1 MDHEN and CDR2 SYDVKM. In DNA, the CDR3 is TGTGCCAGCAGTTTGAGGGGCCAAGAGACCCAGTACTTC. It is translated as CASSLRGQETQYF.

This chain joins TRBV10-3 and TRBJ2-1, with 7 bases fitting TRBD2. The germline gives CDR1 ENHRY, CDR2 SYGVKD. This CDR3 has 13 amino acids. After removal of 5 bases from V and 7 bases from J, the junction contained 5 bases not matched to a gene. CDR3 nucleotides: TGTGCCATCAGTAGGCGCGGGGGTAATGAGCAGTTCTTC. This codes for CAISRRGGNEQFF.

This clonotype was seen many times. V is TRBV14 and J is TRBJ2-3; D is uncertain. CDR1 and CDR2 from the germline V gene are SGHDN and FVKESK. This CDR3 has 15 residues. With 1 base removed from V and 6 bases from J, the gap between germline ends came to 14 bases. This chain's CDR3 is CASSQVGRLQDTQYF. The DNA of the CDR3 is TGTGCCAGCAGCCAAGTTGGACGGCTCCAGGATACGCAGTATTTT.

J is TRBJ1-3 and V is TRBV6-2 or TRBV6-3; D gene uncertain. The CDR3 is made up of 15 amino acids. Deletions cut 6 bases from V and 0 bases from J, with 12 bases between. CDR1 and CDR2 from the germline V gene are MNHEY and SVGEGT. CDR3 amino acids: CASSRRTYSGNTIYF. In DNA form, the CDR3 reads TGTGCCAGCAGCCGCCGGACCTACTCTGGAAACACCATATATTTT.

There are many counts of this clonotype. The rearrangement joins TRBV4-3 to TRBJ2-7; 11 positions agree with TRBD1. Losses at the gene ends were 1 base for V and 6 bases for J; bases not matched to a gene: 5. Germline CDR1 is LGHNA and CDR2 is YSLEER. The CDR3 runs 15 residues. The CDR3 sequence: CASSQVGTGGIEQYF. CDR3 sequence (DNA): TGCGCCAGCAGCCAAGTAGGGACAGGGGGAATCGAGCAGTACTTC.

J is TRBJ2-3 and V is TRBV7-2; TRBD2 matches 8 bases. The CDR3 is made up of 15 amino acids. Trimming at V came to 3 bases and at J to 2 bases, leaving 4 bases not matched to a gene. Germline CDR1 SGHTA, CDR2 FQGNSA. CDR3 nucleotides: TGTGCCAGCAGCTTGTTTAGCGGGGCCACAGATACGCAGTATTTT. It codes for CASSLFSGATDTQYF.

The sample holds many counts of this clonotype. The V gene is TRBV27, the J gene TRBJ2-2; D may match TRBD1 or TRBD2 (5 bases each). The CDR3 extends over 15 amino acids. Trimming removed 4 bases from V and 4 bases from J, with 13 bases in between. Germline loops: CDR1 MNHEY, CDR2 SMNVEV (reference sequence). In DNA, the CDR3 is TGTGCCAGCAGTTACAACTCGAGGGGCACCGGGGAGCTGTTTTTT. It encodes CASSYNSRGTGELFF.

V gene TRBV13 combines with J gene TRBJ2-5; D possibly corresponds to TRBD2 (5 bases). Germline lookup yields CDR1 PRHDT and CDR2 FYEKMQ (reference sequence). Trimming took off 3 bases at V and 7 bases at J, with 12 bases between the two ends. This CDR3 has 13 amino acids. CDR3 DNA: TGTGCCAGCAGCTTGCCGGGAACGGGGACCCAGTACTTC. Translated, it gives CASSLPGTGTQYF. Variable domain in full (rest from reference TRBV13 and TRBJ2-5): AAGVIQSPRHLIKEKRETATLKCYPIPRHDTVYWYQQGPGQDPQFLISFYEKMQSDKGSIPDRFSAQQFSDYHSELNMSSLELGDSALYFCASSLPGTGTQYFGPGTRLLVL.

The chain joins TRBV9 to TRBJ1-5; 7 nucleotides match TRBD1. Trimming cost V 3 bases and J 4 bases; bases outside gene matches: 7. The CDR3 length is 15 residues. Germline CDR1 is SGDLS and CDR2 is YYNGEE. CDR3 amino acids: CASSAGQSLNQPQHF. DNA of the CDR3: TGTGCCAGCAGCGCGGGACAGTCCTTAAATCAGCCCCAGCATTTT.

This clonotype showed up many times. V usage is TRBV7-9 and J usage is TRBJ1-1; 8 nucleotides match TRBD1. V trimming: 1 base; J trimming: 3 bases; junction bases outside the gene matches: 4. The CDR3 is 15 residues long. The germline CDR1 and CDR2 sequences are SEHNR and FQNEAQ (reference sequence). For the CDR3, the DNA is TGTGCCAGCAGCTTAGGGCAGGGGGCGGACACTGAAGCTTTCTTT. This encodes CASSLGQGADTEAFF.

J is TRBJ1-1 and V is TRBV5-4; perhaps TRBD1 as D (5 bases). The CDR3 is 14 residues long. V was shortened by 2 bases and J by 1 base, with 9 bases between the two germline ends. CDR1 is SGHNT and CDR2 is YYREEE in the germline V gene (reference sequence). The CDR3 coding sequence is TGTGCCAGCAGCTTCGGGCAGGGGAACACTGAAGCTTTCTTT. Translating it yields CASSFGQGNTEAFF.

In this sample, this clonotype turned up many times. The J gene is TRBJ2-2, the V gene TRBV20-1, with 9 nucleotides matching TRBD2. CDR3 length equals 15 residues. The V gene's germline CDR1 is DFQATT and CDR2 SNEGSKA (reference sequence). Unmatched junction bases numbered 6, after V lost 5 bases and J lost 2 bases. The CDR3 nucleotides read TGCAGTGCTGCCGGGACTAGCAGAAACACCGGGGAGCTGTTTTTT. The encoded protein is CSAAGTSRNTGELFF.

This clonotype is categorized as medium-sized. J is TRBJ1-1 and V is TRBV3-1, with D possibly being TRBD1 (6 bases). This CDR3 spans 14 amino acids. V was pared by 1 base and J by 4 bases, with 10 bases between. The germline gives CDR1 LGHDT, CDR2 YNNKEL (reference sequence). The CDR3 is CASSQVRGGTEAFF. The DNA for the CDR3 is TGTGCCAGCAGCCAAGTAAGGGGGGGCACTGAAGCTTTCTTT.

This clonotype was recorded at least ten times. V gene TRBV30 combines with J gene TRBJ1-6; tentatively, D is TRBD1 (5 bases). This CDR3 spans 15 amino acids. V lost 2 bases and J lost 5, with 13 bases in between. Germline V lookup: CDR1 GTSNPN, CDR2 SVGIG (reference sequence). The CDR3 nucleotides are TGTGCCTGGAGTTTCGACAGCCATAATAATTCACCCCTCCACTTT. Translation gives CAWSFDSHNNSPLHF.

This clonotype was seen at least ten times. This chain links TRBV4-1 with TRBJ2-7, with TRBD2 matching 13 bases. The CDR3 loop spans 17 amino acids. The V segment lost 1 base and the J segment 0 bases; nucleotides outside the gene matches: 3. The germline V gene encodes CDR1 MGHRA and CDR2 YSYEKL. The CDR3 here is CASSQGTSGGLSYEQYF. For the CDR3, the DNA is TGCGCCAGCAGCCAAGGGACTAGCGGGGGCCTCTCCTACGAGCAGTACTTC.

Details on this clonotype: A much larger clone differs by one base, so this may be a read error. Here the CDR3 omits its conserved ending phenylalanine or tryptophan, so a read error is the likely source. The chain employs TRBV7-3 and TRBJ2-1; 8 bases map to TRBD2. The ends lost 1 base at V and 2 bases at J; junction bases unmatched: 4. The CDR3 sequence is 16 residues long. Germline CDR1 and CDR2: SGHTA and FQGTGA. CDR3 nucleotide sequence: TGTGCCAGCAGCTTAAACGCGGGGGGCGCCTACAATGAGCAGTTCATC. Residues: CASSLNAGGAYNEQFI.

This clonotype was observed a handful of times. CDR3: CASSPGFLGRAFF. DNA for the CDR3: TGTGCCAGCAGCCCCGGATTCCTCGGGAGGGCTTTCTTT. The V call is TRBV7-8, the J call TRBJ1-1; unclear D gene. Germline V gene data show CDR1 as SGHVS and CDR2 as FQNEAQ. The CDR3 extends over 13 amino acids. Trimming removed 5 bases from V and 11 bases from J, with 18 bases in between.

The V and J genes are TRBV6-5 and TRBJ2-7; possible D gene TRBD2, 6 bases. Germline-derived CDR1 and CDR2 are MNHEY and SVGAGI. CDR3 length: 14 amino acids. Trimming cost V 6 bases and J 0 bases, with 12 bases left between them. The CDR3 loop is CASRTSGSSYEQYF. The DNA for the CDR3 is TGTGCCAGCAGAACCTCCGGGAGCTCCTACGAGCAGTACTTC.